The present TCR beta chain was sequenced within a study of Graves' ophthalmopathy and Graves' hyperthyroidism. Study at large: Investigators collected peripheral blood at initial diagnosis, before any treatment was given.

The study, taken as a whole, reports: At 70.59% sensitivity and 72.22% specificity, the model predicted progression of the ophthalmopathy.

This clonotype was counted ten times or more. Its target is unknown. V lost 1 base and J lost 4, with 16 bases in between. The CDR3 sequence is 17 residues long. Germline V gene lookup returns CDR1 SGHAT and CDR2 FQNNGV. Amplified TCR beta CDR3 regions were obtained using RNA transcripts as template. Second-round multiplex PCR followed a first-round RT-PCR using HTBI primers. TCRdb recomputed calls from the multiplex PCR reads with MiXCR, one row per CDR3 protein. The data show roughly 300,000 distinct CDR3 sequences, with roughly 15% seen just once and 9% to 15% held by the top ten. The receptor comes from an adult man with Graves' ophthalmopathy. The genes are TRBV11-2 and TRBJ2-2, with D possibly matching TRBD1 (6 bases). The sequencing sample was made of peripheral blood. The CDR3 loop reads CASSLVNPRQATGELFF. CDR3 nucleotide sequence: TGTGCCAGCAGCTTAGTTAATCCCAGACAGGCCACCGGGGAGCTGTTTTTT.